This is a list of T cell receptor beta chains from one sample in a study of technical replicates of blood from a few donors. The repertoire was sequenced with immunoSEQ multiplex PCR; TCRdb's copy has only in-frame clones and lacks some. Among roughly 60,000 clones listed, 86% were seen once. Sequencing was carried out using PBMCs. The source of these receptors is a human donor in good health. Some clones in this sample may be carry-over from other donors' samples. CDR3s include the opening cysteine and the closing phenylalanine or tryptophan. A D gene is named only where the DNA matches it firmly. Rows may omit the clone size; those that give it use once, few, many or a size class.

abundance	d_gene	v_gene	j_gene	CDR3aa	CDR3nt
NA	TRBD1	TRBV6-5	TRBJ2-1	CASSYGQGARNEQFF	TGTGCCAGCAGTTACGGACAGGGGGCGCGGAATGAGCAGTTCTTC
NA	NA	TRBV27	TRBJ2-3	CASSLLGGGSDTQYF	TGTGCCAGCAGTTTATTAGGGGGGGGTTCAGATACGCAGTATTTT
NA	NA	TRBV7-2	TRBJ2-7	CASSLAAETGYEQYF	TGTGCCAGCAGCTTAGCTGCTGAAACCGGCTACGAGCAGTACTTC
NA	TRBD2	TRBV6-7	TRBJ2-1	CAVASKSGTPGDEQFF	TGTGCAGTAGCCTCAAAGAGCGGGACCCCCGGGGATGAGCAGTTCTTC
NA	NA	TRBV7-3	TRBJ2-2	CASSSRGGSGTGELFF	TGTGCCAGCAGCTCGCGTGGTGGGAGTGGTACCGGGGAGCTGTTTTTT
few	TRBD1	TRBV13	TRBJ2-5	CASSLRKRQGAQETQYF	TGTGCCAGCAGCCTTAGGAAGCGACAGGGGGCCCAAGAGACCCAGTACTTC
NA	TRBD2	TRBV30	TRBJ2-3	CAWGTSGMQYF	TGTGCCTGGGGGACTAGCGGGATGCAGTATTTT
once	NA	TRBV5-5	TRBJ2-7	CASSLVLASYEQYF	TGTGCCAGCAGCTTGGTGTTAGCATCCTACGAGCAGTACTTC
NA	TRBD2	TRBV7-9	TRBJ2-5	CASSLGLAGEETQYF	TGTGCCAGCAGCTTAGGTCTAGCGGGAGAGGAGACCCAGTACTTC
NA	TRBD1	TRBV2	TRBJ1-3	CASSTPGQGSGNTIYF	TGTGCCAGCAGTACTCCGGGACAGGGTTCTGGAAACACCATATATTTT
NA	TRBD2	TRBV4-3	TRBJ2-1	CASSQDLTSGYNEQFF	TGCGCCAGCAGCCAAGATTTGACTAGCGGGTACAATGAGCAGTTCTTC
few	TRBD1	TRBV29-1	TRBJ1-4	CSAQGQINEKLFF	TGCAGCGCCCAGGGACAGATTAATGAAAAACTGTTTTTT
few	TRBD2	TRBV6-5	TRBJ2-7	CASSYGAGGPYEQYF	TGTGCCAGCAGTTACGGAGCGGGGGGCCCCTACGAGCAGTACTTC
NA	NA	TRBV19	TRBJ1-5	CASSKSVGRGDNQPQHF	TGTGCCAGTAGTAAGTCCGTGGGCAGGGGTGACAATCAGCCCCAGCATTTT
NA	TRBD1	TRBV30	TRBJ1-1	CAGLTGDNSEAFF	TGTGCCGGGTTAACAGGGGATAATAGTGAAGCTTTCTTT
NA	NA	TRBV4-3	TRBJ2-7	CASSQKDSPWYEQYF	TGCGCCAGCAGCCAAAAAGACAGCCCGTGGTACGAGCAGTACTTC
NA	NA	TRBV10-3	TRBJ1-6	CASTGEKNSPLHF	TGTGCCTCGACGGGGGAAAAAAATTCACCCCTCCACTTT
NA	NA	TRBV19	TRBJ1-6	CASSRRVDSPLHF	TGTGCCAGTAGTCGGCGGGTGGATTCACCCCTCCACTTT
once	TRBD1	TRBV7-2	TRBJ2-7	CASSRPGTGGASYEQYF	TGTGCCAGCAGCCGTCCCGGGACAGGGGGAGCCTCCTACGAGCAGTACTTC
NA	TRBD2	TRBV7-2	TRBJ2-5	CASSWGLAAQETQYF	TGTGCCAGCAGCTGGGGACTAGCGGCTCAAGAGACCCAGTACTTC
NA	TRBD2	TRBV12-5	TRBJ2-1	CASEGRAISYNEQFF	TGTGCTAGTGAGGGGAGGGCGATCTCCTACAATGAGCAGTTCTTC
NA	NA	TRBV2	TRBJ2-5	CATLGGTVPGTQYF	TGTGCCACCCTCGGTGGAACAGTCCCAGGGACCCAGTACTTC
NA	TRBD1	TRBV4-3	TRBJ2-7	CASSQRQGGEQYF	TGCGCCAGCAGCCAGCGACAGGGCGGCGAGCAGTACTTC
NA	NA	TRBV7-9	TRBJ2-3	CASSPFEGGLGTDTQYF	TGTGCCAGCAGCCCATTTGAGGGGGGGTTGGGCACAGATACGCAGTATTTT
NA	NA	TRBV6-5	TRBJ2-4	CASSDSYREGIQYF	TGTGCCAGCAGTGACTCCTACAGGGAGGGCATTCAGTACTTC
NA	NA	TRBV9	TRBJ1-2	CASSPIAGAGYTF	TGTGCCAGCAGCCCGATAGCGGGGGCTGGCTACACCTTC
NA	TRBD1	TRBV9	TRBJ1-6	CASSVGQGTTSPLHF	TGTGCCAGCAGCGTTGGACAGGGGACAACTTCACCCCTCCACTTT
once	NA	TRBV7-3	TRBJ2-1	CASSFRAHTDEQFF	TGTGCCAGCAGCTTCAGGGCCCACACGGATGAGCAGTTCTTC
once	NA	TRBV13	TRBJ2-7	CASSGEGGLYEQYF	TGTGCCAGCAGCGGAGAAGGGGGTCTCTACGAGCAGTACTTC
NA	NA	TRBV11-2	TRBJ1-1	CASSREARVGTEAFF	TGTGCCAGCAGCCGTGAAGCGCGGGTGGGCACTGAAGCTTTCTTT
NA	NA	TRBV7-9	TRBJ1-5	CASSLSRPGNQPQHF	TGTGCCAGCAGCTTAAGCAGGCCGGGGAATCAGCCCCAGCATTTT
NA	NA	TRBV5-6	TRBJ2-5	CASSFSGGRETQYF	TGTGCCAGCAGCTTCTCCGGGGGGCGGGAGACCCAGTACTTC
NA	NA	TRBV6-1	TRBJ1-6	CASSEYSRASGGSPLHF	TGTGCCAGCAGTGAATATTCCAGGGCGTCGGGAGGGTCACCCCTCCACTTT
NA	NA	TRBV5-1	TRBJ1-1	CASSDGTPGTEAFF	TGCGCCAGCAGCGATGGGACACCAGGCACTGAAGCTTTCTTT
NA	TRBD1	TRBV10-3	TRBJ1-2	CAISSTGAPYGYTF	TGTGCCATCAGTAGTACAGGGGCTCCCTATGGCTACACCTTC
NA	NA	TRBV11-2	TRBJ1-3	CASSLRQINAIYF	TGTGCCAGCAGCTTGAGACAAATCAACGCCATATATTTT
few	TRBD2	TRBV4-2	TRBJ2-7	CASSQDTLVSGGSYEQYF	TGTGCCAGCAGCCAAGATACTCTAGTTAGCGGGGGGTCCTACGAGCAGTACTTC
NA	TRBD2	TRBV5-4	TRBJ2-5	CASSRGTSGGSRETQYF	TGTGCCAGCAGCCGTGGGACTAGCGGGGGTAGCCGGGAGACCCAGTACTTC
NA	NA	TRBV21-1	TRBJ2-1	CASSRSLGGGCEQFF	TGTGCCAGCAGCAGGAGCCTGGGGGGGGGCTGTGAGCAGTTCTTC
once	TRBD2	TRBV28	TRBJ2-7	CASSQGGSGFYEQYF	TGTGCCAGCAGCCAGGGAGGTAGCGGGTTCTACGAGCAGTACTTC
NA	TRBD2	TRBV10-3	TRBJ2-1	CAIRQTSGGDNEQFF	TGTGCCATCAGACAGACTAGCGGGGGAGACAATGAGCAGTTCTTC
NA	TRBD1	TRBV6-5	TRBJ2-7	CASSYGTGVREQYF	TGTGCCAGCAGTTACGGGACAGGGGTCCGCGAGCAGTACTTC
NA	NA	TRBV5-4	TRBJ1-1	CASTFVQGSTEAFF	TGTGCCAGCACCTTCGTGCAGGGATCCACTGAAGCTTTCTTT
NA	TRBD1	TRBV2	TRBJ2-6	CASRGQGVGSGANVLTF	TGTGCCAGCAGGGGACAGGGGGTGGGCTCTGGGGCCAACGTCCTGACTTTC
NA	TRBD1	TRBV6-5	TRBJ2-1	CASSRQGAFYEQFF	TGTGCCAGCAGTCGACAGGGGGCTTTCTATGAGCAGTTCTTC
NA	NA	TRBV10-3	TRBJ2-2	CAIRGQAPNTGELFF	TGTGCCATCAGGGGGCAGGCGCCCAACACCGGGGAGCTGTTTTTT
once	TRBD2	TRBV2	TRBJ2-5	CASSEGTVGGGTQYF	TGTGCCAGCAGTGAAGGGACCGTCGGGGGGGGGACCCAGTACTTC
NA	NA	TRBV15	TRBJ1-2	CATSRRGNYGYTF	TGTGCCACCAGCAGGCGGGGTAACTATGGCTACACCTTC
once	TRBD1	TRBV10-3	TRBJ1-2	CAIRGDRGRYGYTF	TGTGCCATCAGGGGAGACAGGGGGCGATATGGCTACACCTTC
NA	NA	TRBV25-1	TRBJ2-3	CASSDTYSHPSTDTQYF	TGTGCCAGCAGTGACACCTATTCTCACCCTAGCACAGATACGCAGTATTTT
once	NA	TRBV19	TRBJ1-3	CASRSFTGAGNTIYF	TGTGCCAGTAGAAGCTTTACCGGAGCCGGAAACACCATATATTTT
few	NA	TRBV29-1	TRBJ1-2	CSVEDFRTHRTYGYTF	TGCAGCGTTGAAGATTTCCGGACCCACAGGACCTATGGCTACACCTTC
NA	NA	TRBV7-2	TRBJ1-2	CASSLYFTADNGGYTF	TGTGCCAGCAGCTTATATTTTACAGCCGACAACGGTGGCTACACCTTC
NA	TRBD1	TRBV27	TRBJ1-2	CASGKGTGGGYTF	TGTGCCAGCGGGAAGGGGACAGGGGGCGGCTACACCTTC